The source of this TCR beta chain is a study of control samples from healthy donors and cancer patients. The ends were cut back, 5 bases at V and 2 bases at J, with 12 bases in the middle. The CDR3 contains 14 residues. Looked up from germline, CDR1 is LNHDA and CDR2 is SQIVND (reference sequence). Clones were read by immunoSEQ multiplex PCR, and TCRdb kept only the in-frame ones, dropping some. The table lists 90,000 or so clones, roughly 89% of them singletons. The sequenced sample consisted of blood. V gene TRBV19 combines with J gene TRBJ1-2, with D uncertain. The receptor comes from a woman in her fifties or sixties in good health. CDR3 amino acids: CASSSRARNYGYTF. CDR3 bases: TGTGCCAGTAGTTCTCGGGCCAGGAACTATGGCTACACCTTC.